A single sample gave rise to the 12 T cell receptor beta chains below, sequenced in a study of regulatory and conventional T cells in RAG deficiency. Genomic DNA came from blood regulatory T cells gated CD4+ CD25-high CD127-low. Some clones are missing from TCRdb's copy, which holds only in-frame ones; the method was immunoSEQ multiplex PCR. The sample lists about 28,000 clones, just over 90% seen once, with over 0.75% in the top ten. The same sample was also studied in work on regulatory T cells. As that study records: The PCR used 52 TRBV and 13 TRBJ primers.

Material: Tregs sorted from blood. Source of these receptors: a human donor in good health.

This sequence joins TRBV5-4 and TRBJ2-1, with unresolved D. The CDR3 has 14 residues. Germline V CDR1 and CDR2: SGHNT, YYREEE (reference sequence). V dropped 0 bases and J dropped 6 bases, with 10 bases sitting between them. The CDR3 is CASSLVDSGNEQFF. Written as DNA, the CDR3 is TGTGCCAGCAGCTTGGTAGATTCAGGCAATGAGCAGTTCTTC.

This clone is a singleton in its sample. J is TRBJ1-2 and V is TRBV5-1; no clear D. Germline CDR1 and CDR2: SGHRS and YFSETQ. The V end lost 4 bases, the J end lost 0 bases, and 7 bases lay between the germline ends. The CDR3 runs 13 residues. CDR3 bases: TGCGCCAGCAGCGCCAGTTCTAACTATGGCTACACCTTC. Residues: CASSASSNYGYTF.

This chain links TRBV9 with TRBJ2-3; 7 bases align to TRBD1. The CDR3 is 17 residues long. V was clipped by 0 bases and J by 4 bases; unmatched bases: 11. Germline CDR1 SGDLS, CDR2 YYNGEE. CDR3 sequence: CASSVGWTGTTPDTQYF. Written as DNA, the CDR3 is TGTGCCAGCAGCGTAGGATGGACAGGCACTACCCCAGATACGCAGTATTTT.

The chain carries TRBV5-6 and TRBJ2-1; tentative D call: TRBD1 (5 bases). Germline V gene sequence: CDR1 SGHDT, CDR2 YYEEEE. Trimming pared 3 bases from V and 3 bases from J, leaving 16 bases between. CDR3 length equals 16 residues. The CDR3 protein is CASSYLFRGFYNEQFF. In DNA form, the CDR3 reads TGTGCCAGCAGCTATTTGTTTAGGGGCTTCTACAATGAGCAGTTCTTC.

The chain links TRBV9 to TRBJ2-5, with 8 nucleotides matching TRBD2. From germline, CDR1 is SGDLS and CDR2 YYNGEE. This CDR3 comprises 15 residues. J was trimmed by 0 bases and V by 0 bases; bases with no gene match: 1. CDR3 nucleotides: TGTGCCAGCAGCGTAGGGACTAGCTACCAAGAGACCCAGTACTTC. The encoded protein is CASSVGTSYQETQYF.

The sample holds one count of this clone. The V call is TRBV30, the J call TRBJ1-6, with TRBD1 matching over 7 bases. Germline CDR1 and CDR2: GTSNPN and SVGIG (reference sequence). Trimming removed 7 bases from V and 4 bases from J; junction bases left unmatched: 7. CDR3 length: 14 amino acids. CDR3 coding DNA: TGTGCCTCGTCCGGGACAGTTTATAATTCACCCCTCCACTTT. This translates into CASSGTVYNSPLHF.

This chain joins TRBV6-5 and TRBJ2-7, with 9 bases that match TRBD2. The CDR3 is 14 amino acids. Germline lookup yields CDR1 MNHEY and CDR2 SVGAGI. J gave up 3 bases and V 5 bases, and 5 bases lay outside the gene matches. The CDR3 nucleotides read TGTGCCAGCAGTCTAGCGGGGCCGTACTACGAGCAGTACTTC. Encoded protein: CASSLAGPYYEQYF.

The genes are TRBV4-2 and TRBJ2-1; 7 bases map to TRBD1. Germline CDR1 reads LGHNA; CDR2 reads YNFKEQ. The junction had 8 bases not matched to a gene; V was cut back by 0 bases and J by 9 bases. The CDR3 totals 15 residues. The DNA of the CDR3 is TGTGCCAGCAGCCAAGATCAGGGGAACAGGGGTGAGCAGTTCTTC. This translates into CASSQDQGNRGEQFF.

The V gene is TRBV2, the J gene TRBJ2-5; 7 nucleotides agree with TRBD1. V lost 10 bases and J lost 1; bases outside the gene matches: 6. The V gene's germline CDR1 is SNHLY and CDR2 FYNNEI. The CDR3 runs 13 residues. The CDR3 protein is CATRRGLQETQYF. In nucleotides, the CDR3 is TGTGCCACCCGTAGGGGGCTCCAAGAGACCCAGTACTTC.

This clone has just one count. Sequence at one end of the junction differs from germline and may be a read error. The chain has TRBV5-1 and TRBJ2-3; D is possibly TRBD1 (6 bases). The CDR3 is made up of 15 amino acids. The germline V gene encodes CDR1 SGHRS and CDR2 YFSETQ. The CDR3 region is CANSFLQGSTDTQYF. CDR3 bases: TGCGCCAACAGCTTCCTACAGGGAAGCACAGATACGCAGTATTTT.

V is TRBV6-6 and J is TRBJ2-4; D remains ambiguous. Trimming left V 5 bases short and J 0 bases short, with 8 bases between. The CDR3 length is 14 residues. Germline V gives CDR1 MNHNY, CDR2 SVGAGI (reference sequence). The chain's CDR3 is CASSPVIAKNIQYF. The CDR3 DNA is TGTGCCAGCAGTCCCGTGATAGCCAAAAACATTCAGTACTTC.

The J gene is TRBJ2-7, the V gene TRBV19; 10 bases are a match to TRBD2. The J segment lost 3 bases and the V segment lost 6 bases, leaving 8 bases of the junction unmatched. This CDR3 has 15 amino acids. CDR1 is LNHDA and CDR2 is SQIVND in the germline V gene (reference sequence). The CDR3 bases are TGTGCCAGTAGCAGGGCTAGCGGGGGAGGCTACGAGCAGTACTTC. This codes for CASSRASGGGYEQYF.